Following are 20 T cell receptor beta chains from one sample sequenced in a study of cytomegalovirus exposure and HLA in healthy donors. Amplification used 60 Vbeta primers and 13 Jbeta primers. The method was immunoSEQ multiplex PCR; TCRdb's version includes in-frame clones alone and lacks a portion of them. The sample gives roughly 190,000 clones, nearly 80% of which show up once; approximately 2.9% is in the top ten. The source material was PBMCs. All receptors come from a female donor in good health and CMV-seronegative.

The chain couples TRBV28 to TRBJ2-5, with unresolved D. The J call may be incorrect, as the DNA end agrees better with TRBJ2-7. Germline loops: CDR1 MDHEN, CDR2 SYDVKM. The CDR3 contains 13 residues. CDR3 sequence (DNA): TGTGCCAGCAGTGGTGCAGGCTTCTACGAGCAGTACTTC. Its translation is CASSGAGFYEQYF.

The chain has TRBV5-4 and TRBJ2-1, with TRBD2 matching 9 bases. CDR1 SGHNT and CDR2 YYREEE come from the germline V gene (reference sequence). Trimming took 1 base from V and 1 from J; bases not matched to a gene: 0. The CDR3 length is 15 residues. The CDR3 DNA reads TGTGCCAGCAGCTTGCTAGCGGGGTCCTACAATGAGCAGTTCTTC. It codes for CASSLLAGSYNEQFF.

The gene calls are TRBV14 and TRBJ2-2, with TRBD1 matching over 8 bases. V lost 4 bases to trimming and J lost 6 bases; unmatched junction nucleotides: 4. There are 14 residues in the CDR3. CDR1 is SGHDN, CDR2 FVKESK, per germline. The DNA for the CDR3 is TGTGCCAGCAGCCGAGACAGGGGCGCCGGGGAGCTGTTTTTT. Protein: CASSRDRGAGELFF.

This clone was seen more than once but under ten times. The CDR3 sequence: CASSLPTELNTEAFF. In DNA form, the CDR3 reads TGCGCCAGCAGCTTGCCAACAGAGCTGAACACTGAAGCTTTCTTT. V and J are TRBV5-1 and TRBJ1-1; no reliable D call. Between the trimmed V and J ends, which lost 1 base and 0 bases, there was a span of 10 bases. The germline gives CDR1 SGHRS, CDR2 YFSETQ. The CDR3 spans 15 residues.

The chain has TRBV19 and TRBJ2-1, with 11 bases aligning to TRBD2. The J segment lost 4 bases and the V segment lost 6 bases, leaving 11 bases of the junction unmatched. Germline V gives CDR1 LNHDA, CDR2 SQIVND (reference sequence). There are 17 residues in the CDR3. The CDR3 reads CASSFTSGGHIYNEQFF. The DNA for the CDR3 is TGTGCCAGTAGCTTTACTAGCGGGGGACACATATACAATGAGCAGTTCTTC. The full variable domain, in which reference TRBV19 and TRBJ2-1 provide the parts outside the CDR3, is DGGITQSPKYLFRKEGQNVTLSCEQNLNHDAMYWYRQDPGQGLRLIYYSQIVNDFQKGDIAEGYSVSREKKESFPLTVTSAQKNPTAFYLCASSFTSGGHIYNEQFFGPGTRLTVL.

V is TRBV5-1 and J is TRBJ2-7, with D possibly TRBD2 on 6 matching bases. The CDR3 loop spans 14 amino acids. Trimming pared 0 bases from V and 0 bases from J, leaving 7 bases between. The germline CDR1 and CDR2 sequences are SGHRS and YFSETQ. The CDR3 bases are TGCGCCAGCAGCTTGGCGGGGGACTCCTACGAGCAGTACTTC. This translates into CASSLAGDSYEQYF.

This clone was seen more than once but under ten times. This rearrangement joins TRBV4-2 to TRBJ2-2; 11 bases are a match to TRBD1. V was pared by 4 bases and J by 3 bases, with 4 bases of the junction left unmatched. CDR3 length equals 16 residues. Per the germline V gene, CDR1 is LGHNA and CDR2 is YNFKEQ. CDR3 in amino acids: CASSLGQGADTGELFF. The DNA for the CDR3 is TGTGCCAGCAGCCTTGGACAGGGGGCCGACACCGGGGAGCTGTTTTTT.

V gene TRBV5-1 combines with J gene TRBJ1-3, with 11 bases aligning to TRBD1. The CDR3 is 16 residues long. CDR1 is SGHRS and CDR2 is YFSETQ in the germline V gene. V shed 4 bases, J shed 3 bases, and the junction held 6 bases outside the gene matches. The CDR3 DNA reads TGCGCCAGCAGCAACGGACAGGGGGCTCGTGGAAACACCATATATTTT. Residues: CASSNGQGARGNTIYF. The full variable domain, completed using reference TRBV5-1 and TRBJ1-3, is KAGVTQTPRYLIKTRGQQVTLSCSPISGHRSVSWYQQTPGQGLQFLFEYFSETQRNKGNFPGRFSGRQFSNSRSEMNVSTLELGDSALYLCASSNGQGARGNTIYFGEGSWLTVV.

The rearrangement joins TRBV30 to TRBJ2-1, with 13 bases aligning to TRBD2. CDR1 is GTSNPN, CDR2 SVGIG, per germline (reference sequence). Losses at the gene ends were 3 bases for V and 7 bases for J; bases not matched to a gene: 3. CDR3 length: 14 residues. This chain's CDR3 is CAWRTSGGMNEQFF. CDR3 coding DNA: TGTGCCTGGAGGACTAGCGGGGGGATGAATGAGCAGTTCTTC.

V is TRBV7-8 and J is TRBJ2-1; maybe TRBD2 (6 bases). This CDR3 has 18 amino acids. Trimming stripped 2 bases from V and 3 bases from J, with 20 bases between. Germline CDR1 reads SGHVS; CDR2 reads FQNEAQ. In DNA form, the CDR3 reads TGTGCCAGCAGCTTAAGTGCAGCGGGTTTCCCGAACTACAATGAGCAGTTCTTC. Its translation is CASSLSAAGFPNYNEQFF. Supplemented by reference TRBV7-8 and TRBJ2-1, the full variable domain reads GAGVSQSPRYKVAKRGQDVALRCDPISGHVSLFWYQQALGQGPEFLTYFQNEAQLDKSGLPSDRFFAERPEGSVSTLKIQRTQQEDSAVYLCASSLSAAGFPNYNEQFFGPGTRLTVL.

This chain connects TRBV13 to TRBJ2-5; 10 positions agree with TRBD1. Germline V lookup: CDR1 PRHDT, CDR2 FYEKMQ (reference sequence). The ends lost 5 bases at V and 4 bases at J; junction bases unmatched: 7. This CDR3 is 15 amino acids long. CDR3 residues: CASSTGTGEGETQYF. The CDR3 DNA is TGTGCCAGCAGCACCGGGACAGGGGAGGGAGAGACCCAGTACTTC.

The chain combines TRBV10-3 with TRBJ2-1; D perhaps matches TRBD2 (6 bases). CDR3 length: 13 residues. The germline gives CDR1 ENHRY, CDR2 SYGVKD. V was shortened by 11 bases and J by 6 bases, with 17 bases between the two germline ends. CDR3 amino acids: CAARRESSNEQFF. The CDR3 DNA sequence: TGTGCCGCTCGGCGGGAATCGTCCAATGAGCAGTTCTTC.

This chain uses TRBV18 with TRBJ1-1; D might be TRBD1 (5 bases). The germline V and J ends were trimmed by 2 bases and 3 bases, with 13 bases remaining between them. The CDR3 runs 15 residues. Germline values: CDR1 KGHSH, CDR2 LQKENI. The CDR3 DNA sequence: TGTGCCAGCTCACCATCGGGGGGGTGGGACACTGAAGCTTTCTTT. This translates into CASSPSGGWDTEAFF.

The chain carries TRBV4-3 and TRBJ2-2; 11 bases line up with TRBD2. Germline CDR1 LGHNA, CDR2 YSLEER. V lost 1 base to trimming and J lost 5 bases; unmatched junction nucleotides: 9. The CDR3 extends over 18 amino acids. CDR3 sequence: CASSQGTLAGGRTGELFF. CDR3 coding DNA: TGCGCCAGCAGCCAAGGGACGTTAGCGGGAGGGCGTACCGGGGAGCTGTTTTTT.

The chain is built from TRBV28 and TRBJ1-2; TRBD1 agrees at 8 bases. Germline V gene lookup returns CDR1 MDHEN and CDR2 SYDVKM. The CDR3 is 18 residues long. With 1 base clipped from V and 1 base from J, the junction kept 11 bases outside the gene matches. The CDR3 protein is CASSLSRRDRRLNYGYTF. For the CDR3, the DNA is TGTGCCAGCAGTTTATCCCGCCGGGACAGGAGGCTTAACTATGGCTACACCTTC.

This clone showed up just once. This chain joins TRBV30 and TRBJ1-2; 9 bases are a match to TRBD1. Trimming took 8 bases from V and 7 from J; bases not matched to a gene: 11. The CDR3 is 13 amino acids. Per the germline V gene, CDR1 is GTSNPN and CDR2 is SVGIG (reference sequence). The CDR3 region is CAVYRGRFPGYTF. The CDR3 nucleotides read TGTGCCGTCTACAGGGGGCGCTTTCCTGGCTACACCTTC.

The rearrangement joins TRBV4-1 to TRBJ1-1, with 7 bases matching TRBD1. The CDR3 spans 14 residues. J gave up 2 bases and V 5 bases, and 5 bases lay outside the gene matches. Germline CDR1 and CDR2: MGHRA and YSYEKL. This CDR3 reads CASSLTGINTEAFF. In DNA, the CDR3 is TGCGCCAGCAGCTTGACAGGGATAAACACTGAAGCTTTCTTT.

This clone was recorded only once. The chain joins TRBV27 to TRBJ2-7; the D gene is possibly TRBD2 (7 bases). Germline V gene sequence: CDR1 MNHEY, CDR2 SMNVEV (reference sequence). There are 14 residues in the CDR3. V lost 3 bases and J 3 bases, leaving 12 bases between the germline ends. The CDR3 here is CASSFSGGLYEQYF. In DNA form, the CDR3 reads TGTGCCAGCAGTTTCTCCGGGGGGCTCTACGAGCAGTACTTC.

The CDR3 region has the DNA TGTGCCAGCAGCAACCAGGGACAGGGGTACTATGGCTACACCTTC. It translates to CASSNQGQGYYGYTF. The chain links TRBV21-1 to TRBJ1-2; the D call TRBD1 from the table was never checked on the DNA. TRBV21-1 is listed as a pseudogene. This CDR3 comprises 15 residues.

The rearrangement links TRBV2 to TRBJ2-3, with D tentatively TRBD1 (6 bases). The V end was cut by 4 bases, the J end by 3 bases, with 11 bases between. Per the germline V gene, CDR1 is SNHLY and CDR2 is FYNNEI. The length of the CDR3 is 14 residues. CDR3 region: CASSVERGTDTQYF. The CDR3 DNA follows: TGTGCCAGCAGTGTTGAAAGGGGGACAGATACGCAGTATTTT.